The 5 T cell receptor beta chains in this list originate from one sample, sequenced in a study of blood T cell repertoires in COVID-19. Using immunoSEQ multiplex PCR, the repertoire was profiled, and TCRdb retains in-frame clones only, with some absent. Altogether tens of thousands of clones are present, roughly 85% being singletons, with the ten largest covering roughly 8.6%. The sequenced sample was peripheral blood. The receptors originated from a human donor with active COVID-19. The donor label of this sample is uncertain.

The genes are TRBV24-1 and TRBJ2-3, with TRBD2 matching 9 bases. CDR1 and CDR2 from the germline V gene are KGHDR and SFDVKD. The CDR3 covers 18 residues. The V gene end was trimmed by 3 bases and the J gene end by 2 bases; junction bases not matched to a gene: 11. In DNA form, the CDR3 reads TGTGCCACCAGTGATCCTCGGACTAGCGCGGACAACACAGATACGCAGTATTTT. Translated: CATSDPRTSADNTDTQYF.

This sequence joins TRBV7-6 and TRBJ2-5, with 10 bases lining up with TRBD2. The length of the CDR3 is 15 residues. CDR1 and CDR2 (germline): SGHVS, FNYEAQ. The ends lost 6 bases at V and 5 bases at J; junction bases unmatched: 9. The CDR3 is CASSLAGVLLETQYF. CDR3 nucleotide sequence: TGTGCCAGCAGTCTAGCGGGAGTTTTACTGGAGACCCAGTACTTC.

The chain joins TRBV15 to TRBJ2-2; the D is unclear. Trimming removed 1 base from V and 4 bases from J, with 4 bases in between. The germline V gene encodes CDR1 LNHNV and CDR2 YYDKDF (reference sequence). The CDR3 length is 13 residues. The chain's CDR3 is CATSRVSTGELFF. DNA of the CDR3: TGTGCCACCAGCAGAGTTAGCACCGGGGAGCTGTTTTTT.

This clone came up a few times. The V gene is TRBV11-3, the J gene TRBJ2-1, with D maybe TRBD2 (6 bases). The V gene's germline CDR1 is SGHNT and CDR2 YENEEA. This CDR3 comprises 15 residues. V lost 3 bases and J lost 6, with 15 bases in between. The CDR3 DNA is TGTGCCAGCAGCTTCCCGACTAGAATGGGCAATGAGCAGTTCTTC. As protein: CASSFPTRMGNEQFF.

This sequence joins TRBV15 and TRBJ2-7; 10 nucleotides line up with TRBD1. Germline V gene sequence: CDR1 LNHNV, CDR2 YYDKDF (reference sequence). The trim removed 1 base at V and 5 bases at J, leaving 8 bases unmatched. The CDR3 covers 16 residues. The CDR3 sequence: CATSRVTGTGAHEQYF. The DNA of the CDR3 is TGTGCCACCAGCAGAGTAACCGGGACAGGGGCCCACGAGCAGTACTTC.